These T cell receptor beta chains were read from a single sample in a study of blood T cell repertoires in COVID-19. Some clones are missing from TCRdb's copy, which holds only in-frame ones; the method was immunoSEQ multiplex PCR. The sample has 110,000 to 150,000 clones; approximately 87% are singletons. Sequenced sample: PBMCs or T cells enriched from blood (not recorded which). The source of these receptors is a man in his sixties who had recovered from COVID-19. Both conserved end residues are part of each CDR3. Each record gives: J gene, D gene, V gene, clone size, CDR3 protein, CDR3 DNA. D genes are given only for firm matches. The size entry is marked missing in some rows and otherwise reads once, few, many or a size class.

j_call: TRBJ2-7; d_call: .; v_call: TRBV6-5; clone_size: once; cdr3_aa: CASSSPRTRTVTF; cdr3_nt: TGTGCCAGCAGTTCACCCCGAACTAGGACCGTTACATTC
j_call: TRBJ1-5; d_call: .; v_call: TRBV4-2; clone_size: once; cdr3_aa: CASSQVSRAGGNQPQHF; cdr3_nt: TGTGCCAGCAGCCAAGTTTCCAGGGCAGGAGGGAATCAGCCCCAGCATTTT
j_call: TRBJ2-7; d_call: TRBD2; v_call: TRBV6-5; clone_size: .; cdr3_aa: CASRLAGGPNEQYF; cdr3_nt: TGTGCCAGCAGGTTAGCGGGGGGGCCTAACGAGCAGTACTTC
j_call: TRBJ1-2; d_call: TRBD1; v_call: TRBV19; clone_size: .; cdr3_aa: CASSRQGYYGYTF; cdr3_nt: TGTGCCAGTAGTCGACAGGGGTACTATGGCTACACCTTC
j_call: TRBJ2-7; d_call: TRBD2; v_call: TRBV28; clone_size: .; cdr3_aa: CASSPPGLAYEQYF; cdr3_nt: TGTGCCAGCAGTCCGCCGGGACTAGCCTACGAGCAGTACTTC
j_call: TRBJ1-2; d_call: TRBD1; v_call: TRBV30; clone_size: once; cdr3_aa: CAWSAGTGPGGYTF; cdr3_nt: TGTGCCTGGAGTGCCGGGACAGGTCCGGGGGGCTACACCTTC
j_call: TRBJ1-6; d_call: .; v_call: TRBV5-1; clone_size: few; cdr3_aa: CASSSGNSPLHF; cdr3_nt: TGCGCCAGCAGCTCGGGGAATTCACCCCTCCACTTT
j_call: TRBJ1-1; d_call: .; v_call: TRBV9; clone_size: .; cdr3_aa: CASSPQVGQLEAFF; cdr3_nt: TGTGCCAGCAGCCCCCAGGTTGGACAGCTCGAAGCTTTCTTT
j_call: TRBJ1-5; d_call: .; v_call: TRBV28; clone_size: once; cdr3_aa: CASSLPGAAQPQHF; cdr3_nt: TGTGCCAGCAGTTTACCAGGGGCCGCTCAGCCCCAGCATTTT
j_call: TRBJ1-3; d_call: .; v_call: TRBV11-2; clone_size: .; cdr3_aa: CASSLDLYRLSGNTIYF; cdr3_nt: TGTGCCAGCAGCTTAGATCTGTACAGACTATCTGGAAACACCATATATTTT
j_call: TRBJ1-1; d_call: .; v_call: TRBV2; clone_size: .; cdr3_aa: CASSTTNTEAFF; cdr3_nt: TGTGCCAGCAGTACTACGAACACTGAAGCTTTCTTT
j_call: TRBJ2-2; d_call: TRBD2; v_call: TRBV7-2; clone_size: .; cdr3_aa: CASSSGLAGIGELFF; cdr3_nt: TGTGCCAGCAGCTCCGGACTAGCGGGTATCGGGGAGCTGTTTTTT
j_call: TRBJ1-5; d_call: .; v_call: TRBV19; clone_size: .; cdr3_aa: CASRATRDPNQPQHF; cdr3_nt: TGTGCCAGTAGGGCAACCCGGGATCCCAATCAGCCCCAGCATTTT
j_call: TRBJ1-1; d_call: TRBD1; v_call: TRBV7-6; clone_size: .; cdr3_aa: CASSLNRGGTEAFF; cdr3_nt: TGTGCCAGCAGCTTAAACAGGGGTGGTACTGAAGCTTTCTTT
j_call: TRBJ1-3; d_call: .; v_call: TRBV6-5; clone_size: .; cdr3_aa: CASSLAGVGNTIYF; cdr3_nt: TGTGCCAGCAGTTTGGCCGGGGTGGGAAACACCATATATTTT
j_call: TRBJ1-5; d_call: TRBD1; v_call: TRBV19; clone_size: once; cdr3_aa: CASSIPGQTSAQPQHF; cdr3_nt: TGTGCCAGTAGTATACCGGGACAGACGTCGGCGCAGCCCCAGCATTTT
j_call: TRBJ2-5; d_call: TRBD2; v_call: TRBV9; clone_size: .; cdr3_aa: CASSVASGRAETQYF; cdr3_nt: TGTGCCAGCAGCGTAGCTAGCGGGAGGGCCGAAACCCAGTACTTC
j_call: TRBJ2-5; d_call: TRBD1; v_call: TRBV2; clone_size: .; cdr3_aa: CASSARTGGETQYF; cdr3_nt: TGTGCCAGCAGTGCGCGGACAGGGGGAGAGACCCAGTACTTC
j_call: TRBJ2-1; d_call: .; v_call: TRBV29-1; clone_size: .; cdr3_aa: CSVEVVVIGALSYNEQFF; cdr3_nt: TGCAGCGTTGAAGTGGTGGTTATAGGGGCCCTCTCCTACAATGAGCAGTTCTTC
j_call: TRBJ1-2; d_call: .; v_call: TRBV25-1; clone_size: .; cdr3_aa: CASSPWGHYGYTF; cdr3_nt: TGTGCCAGCAGTCCCTGGGGGCACTATGGCTACACCTTC
j_call: TRBJ2-7; d_call: TRBD1; v_call: TRBV5-1; clone_size: .; cdr3_aa: CASTLGTDSYEQYF; cdr3_nt: TGCGCCAGCACCTTAGGGACAGATTCCTACGAGCAGTACTTC
j_call: TRBJ2-1; d_call: TRBD2; v_call: TRBV4-2; clone_size: once; cdr3_aa: CASSQHSSGSYNEQFF; cdr3_nt: TGTGCCAGCAGCCAACACTCTAGCGGATCTTACAATGAGCAGTTCTTC
j_call: TRBJ1-6; d_call: .; v_call: TRBV5-1; clone_size: .; cdr3_aa: CASSPYGGDNSPLHF; cdr3_nt: TGCGCCAGCAGCCCCTATGGAGGGGACAATTCACCCCTCCACTTT
j_call: TRBJ2-6; d_call: .; v_call: TRBV4-1; clone_size: .; cdr3_aa: CASSHVRESGANVLTF; cdr3_nt: TGCGCCAGCAGCCATGTCCGGGAGTCTGGGGCCAACGTCCTGACTTTC
j_call: TRBJ1-6; d_call: .; v_call: TRBV28; clone_size: .; cdr3_aa: CASSLRQGKNSPLHF; cdr3_nt: TGTGCCAGCAGTTTACGGCAGGGAAAAAATTCACCCCTCCACTTT
j_call: TRBJ2-7; d_call: .; v_call: TRBV19; clone_size: .; cdr3_aa: CASSSPHKPYEQYF; cdr3_nt: TGTGCCAGTAGTTCACCTCACAAACCGTACGAGCAGTACTTC
j_call: TRBJ1-3; d_call: TRBD1; v_call: TRBV29-1; clone_size: few; cdr3_aa: CSVIAPGQGNTIYF; cdr3_nt: TGCAGCGTTATAGCGCCGGGACAGGGAAACACCATATATTTT
j_call: TRBJ2-1; d_call: TRBD2; v_call: TRBV2; clone_size: .; cdr3_aa: CASRRDYPNNEQFF; cdr3_nt: TGTGCCAGCAGACGGGACTACCCTAACAATGAGCAGTTCTTC
j_call: TRBJ2-7; d_call: .; v_call: TRBV13; clone_size: few; cdr3_aa: CASSLDTNYEQYF; cdr3_nt: TGTGCCAGCAGTTTGGACACGAACTACGAGCAGTACTTC
j_call: TRBJ1-5; d_call: TRBD1; v_call: TRBV10-1; clone_size: .; cdr3_aa: CASSEDRAEQPQHF; cdr3_nt: TGCGCCAGCAGTGAGGACAGGGCGGAACAGCCCCAGCATTTT
j_call: TRBJ2-1; d_call: .; v_call: TRBV7-8; clone_size: .; cdr3_aa: CASSLGQGSEQFF; cdr3_nt: TGTGCCAGCAGCTTAGGCCAGGGGAGTGAGCAGTTCTTC
j_call: TRBJ1-2; d_call: .; v_call: TRBV6-1; clone_size: .; cdr3_aa: CASSERRNYGYTF; cdr3_nt: TGTGCCAGCAGTGAGCGTAGAAACTATGGCTACACCTTC
j_call: TRBJ1-6; d_call: .; v_call: TRBV19; clone_size: .; cdr3_aa: CASSIIGSSYNSPLHF; cdr3_nt: TGTGCCAGTAGTATAATCGGGAGCTCCTATAATTCACCCCTCCACTTT
j_call: TRBJ2-1; d_call: TRBD1; v_call: TRBV7-8; clone_size: once; cdr3_aa: CASTTMMTGDFTYNEQFF; cdr3_nt: TGTGCCAGCACCACGATGATGACAGGGGACTTTACCTACAATGAGCAGTTCTTC
j_call: TRBJ2-2; d_call: TRBD1; v_call: TRBV5-5; clone_size: .; cdr3_aa: CASSLRGPGTGELFF; cdr3_nt: TGTGCCAGCAGCTTGAGGGGGCCCGGTACCGGGGAGCTGTTTTTT
j_call: TRBJ1-2; d_call: TRBD1; v_call: TRBV2; clone_size: .; cdr3_aa: CASGTGGEYGYTF; cdr3_nt: TGTGCCAGCGGGACAGGGGGCGAATATGGCTACACCTTC
j_call: TRBJ1-1; d_call: .; v_call: TRBV18; clone_size: .; cdr3_aa: CASSPGQNTEAFF; cdr3_nt: TGTGCCAGCTCACCAGGCCAGAACACTGAAGCTTTCTTT
j_call: TRBJ1-6; d_call: .; v_call: TRBV7-9; clone_size: .; cdr3_aa: CAGQRESYNSPLHF; cdr3_nt: TGTGCCGGACAAAGGGAATCCTATAATTCACCCCTCCACTTT
j_call: TRBJ2-7; d_call: TRBD1; v_call: TRBV28; clone_size: .; cdr3_aa: CASSLMTGTYEQYF; cdr3_nt: TGTGCCAGCAGTTTAATGACAGGGACCTACGAGCAGTACTTC
j_call: TRBJ2-3; d_call: .; v_call: TRBV6-5; clone_size: .; cdr3_aa: CASSYSSLADTQYF; cdr3_nt: TGTGCCAGCAGTTACTCTAGCCTCGCAGATACGCAGTATTTT
j_call: TRBJ1-2; d_call: TRBD1; v_call: TRBV20-1; clone_size: .; cdr3_aa: CSALQGQGYTF; cdr3_nt: TGCAGTGCGTTACAGGGGCAAGGCTACACCTTC
j_call: TRBJ2-1; d_call: TRBD2; v_call: TRBV5-4; clone_size: .; cdr3_aa: CASSFGLAGNSGEQFF; cdr3_nt: TGTGCCAGCAGCTTTGGACTAGCGGGAAATAGTGGTGAGCAGTTCTTC
j_call: TRBJ1-5; d_call: .; v_call: TRBV19; clone_size: .; cdr3_aa: CASQIAGGGNQPQHF; cdr3_nt: TGTGCCAGTCAAATAGCAGGAGGGGGCAATCAGCCCCAGCATTTT
j_call: TRBJ1-5; d_call: TRBD1; v_call: TRBV18; clone_size: .; cdr3_aa: CASSPNQGQGSNQPQHF; cdr3_nt: TGTGCCAGCTCACCAAACCAGGGACAGGGGAGCAATCAGCCCCAGCATTTT
j_call: TRBJ2-3; d_call: TRBD1; v_call: TRBV18; clone_size: .; cdr3_aa: CASSRDRASDTQYF; cdr3_nt: TGTGCCAGCTCCCGGGACAGGGCGTCGGATACGCAGTATTTT
j_call: TRBJ2-3; d_call: TRBD1; v_call: TRBV3-1/TRBV3-2; clone_size: few; cdr3_aa: CASSQVRGRDTQYF; cdr3_nt: TGTGCCAGCAGCCAAGTCAGGGGGCGGGATACGCAGTATTTT
j_call: TRBJ2-7; d_call: .; v_call: TRBV4-1; clone_size: few; cdr3_aa: CASSVNQALDYEQYF; cdr3_nt: TGCGCCAGCAGCGTAAACCAGGCTCTCGACTACGAGCAGTACTTC
j_call: TRBJ2-2; d_call: .; v_call: TRBV29-1; clone_size: once; cdr3_aa: CSVQLARAITGELFF; cdr3_nt: TGCAGCGTGCAACTAGCCCGGGCTATCACCGGGGAGCTGTTTTTT
j_call: TRBJ1-1; d_call: TRBD1; v_call: TRBV28; clone_size: .; cdr3_aa: CASSGEGAVAFF; cdr3_nt: TGTGCCAGCAGCGGAGAGGGGGCTGTAGCTTTCTTT
j_call: TRBJ1-4; d_call: .; v_call: TRBV19; clone_size: .; cdr3_aa: CASSIGGSTREKLFF; cdr3_nt: TGTGCCAGTAGTATAGGAGGCAGTACGCGGGAAAAACTGTTTTTT
j_call: TRBJ2-7; d_call: TRBD1; v_call: TRBV6-5; clone_size: once; cdr3_aa: CASTPLTGLYHEQYF; cdr3_nt: TGTGCCAGCACCCCCCTGACAGGGTTGTACCACGAGCAGTACTTC